This TCR beta chain was sequenced in a study of technical replicates of blood from a handful of donors. The protocol was immunoSEQ multiplex PCR, while the TCRdb copy is restricted to in-frame clones and leaves out a portion. The repertoire holds about 76,000 clones, with about 86% as singletons. The CDR3 has 15 residues. V was cut by 7 bases and J by 3 bases, with 18 bases left in between. CDR1 and CDR2 (germline): LGHNT, FRNRAP. What was sequenced was PBMCs. This receptor was taken from a human donor in good health. Some clones in this sample may be carry-over from other donors' samples. V gene TRBV12-5 combines with J gene TRBJ2-5, with D possibly matching TRBD1 (6 bases). The CDR3 here is CASAEGQYIEETQYF. The CDR3 DNA is TGTGCTAGTGCCGAAGGACAGTACATTGAAGAGACCCAGTACTTC.